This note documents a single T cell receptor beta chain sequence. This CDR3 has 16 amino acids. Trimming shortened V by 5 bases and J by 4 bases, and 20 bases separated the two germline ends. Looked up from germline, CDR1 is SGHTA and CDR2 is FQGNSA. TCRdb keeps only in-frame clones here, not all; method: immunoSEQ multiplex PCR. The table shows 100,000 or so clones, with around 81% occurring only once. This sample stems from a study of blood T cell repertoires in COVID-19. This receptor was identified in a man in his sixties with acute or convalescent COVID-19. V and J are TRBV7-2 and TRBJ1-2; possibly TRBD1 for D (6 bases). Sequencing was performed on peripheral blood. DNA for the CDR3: TGTGCCAGCAGCCCCGGGACAACCCTTCGGGGCTATGGCTACACCTTC. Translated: CASSPGTTLRGYGYTF.